The 12 T cell receptor beta chains below all came from one sample that was sequenced in a study of cytomegalovirus exposure and HLA in healthy donors. The PCR made use of 60 Vbeta and 13 Jbeta primers. Profiled with immunoSEQ multiplex PCR; TCRdb holds only in-frame clones, not every one. The sample yields fewer than 25,000 clones, approximately 80% seen once. The source material was PBMCs. These receptors were collected from a man aged 60-69 years in good health and CMV-seronegative.

The V gene is TRBV5-5, the J gene TRBJ2-7; TRBD1 agrees at 11 bases. Germline assignment: CDR1 SGHKS and CDR2 YYEKEE (reference sequence). The V gene end was trimmed by 4 bases and the J gene end by 4 bases; junction bases not matched to a gene: 7. CDR3 size: 15 residues. This CDR3 reads CASSLKGTGGYEQYF. As DNA, the CDR3 is TGTGCCAGCAGCCTCAAGGGGACAGGGGGATACGAGCAGTACTTC.

The rearrangement links TRBV18 to TRBJ2-1; possible D gene TRBD1, 5 bases. CDR1 and CDR2 from the germline V gene are KGHSH and LQKENI. V lost 6 bases, J lost 0 bases, and 12 bases lay in between. CDR3 length: 15 amino acids. This chain's CDR3 is CASSTQVSSYNEQFF. The CDR3 DNA reads as TGTGCCAGCTCGACACAGGTCAGCTCCTACAATGAGCAGTTCTTC.

This chain joins TRBV28 and TRBJ1-3, with D perhaps TRBD1 (5 bases). This CDR3 is built from 17 residues. V was pared by 7 bases and J by 0 bases, with 19 bases between. Germline V gene sequence: CDR1 MDHEN, CDR2 SYDVKM. As DNA, the CDR3 is TGTGCCAGCAATCGCGGGGCAGGCCTCTTCTCTGGAAACACCATATATTTT. This codes for CASNRGAGLFSGNTIYF.

The CDR3 is CASIYTEEGNYGYTF. The CDR3 region has the DNA TGTGCCAGCATCTACACAGAGGAGGGTAACTATGGCTACACCTTC. The rearrangement links TRBV5-4 to TRBJ1-2; D not resolved. Germline CDR1 reads SGHNT; CDR2 reads YYREEE (reference sequence). V shed 6 bases and J shed 1 base, with 16 bases lying between them. This CDR3 spans 15 amino acids.

The rearrangement joins TRBV4-3 to TRBJ2-1, with D possibly TRBD1 on 5 matching bases. Germline V gene sequence: CDR1 LGHNA, CDR2 YSLEER. Trimming removed 3 bases at V and 2 bases at J, with 5 bases between. The CDR3 length is 13 residues. The CDR3 here is CASSQGPYNEQFF. CDR3 nucleotides: TGCGCCAGCAGCCAGGGGCCCTACAATGAGCAGTTCTTC.

V gene TRBV5-1 combines with J gene TRBJ1-5; no firm D call. In germline, CDR1 is SGHRS, CDR2 YFSETQ. Trimming cost V 7 bases and J 2 bases, with 16 bases left between them. CDR3 length: 15 amino acids. The CDR3 loop reads CASPSGKGGNQPQHF. In DNA form, the CDR3 reads TGCGCCAGCCCCTCTGGAAAAGGAGGCAATCAGCCCCAGCATTTT.

The rearrangement links TRBV7-2 to TRBJ1-1; perhaps TRBD1 as D (6 bases). CDR1 and CDR2 (germline): SGHTA, FQGNSA. V was pared by 2 bases and J by 1 base, with 11 bases between. The CDR3 consists of 15 residues. CDR3 sequence (DNA): TGTGCCAGCAGCTTACAGGGGAGGGCGAACACTGAAGCTTTCTTT. Translated: CASSLQGRANTEAFF.

DNA of the CDR3: TGTGCCAGCAGCCAGTTCGCGGGGGGGACCACAGATACGCAGTATTTT. This translates into CASSQFAGGTTDTQYF. This chain connects TRBV11-2 to TRBJ2-3; 9 bases fit TRBD2. Trimming at V came to 5 bases and at J to 2 bases, leaving 8 bases not matched to a gene. Germline V gene data show CDR1 as SGHAT and CDR2 as FQNNGV. This CDR3 has 16 amino acids.

The V and J genes are TRBV9 and TRBJ2-7; the match to TRBD2 covers 10 bases. J gave up 4 bases and V 0 bases, and 10 bases lay outside the gene matches. The CDR3 length is 17 residues. The germline gives CDR1 SGDLS, CDR2 YYNGEE. The CDR3 protein is CASSVGLAGAWEYEQYF. The CDR3 DNA reads TGTGCCAGCAGCGTAGGGCTAGCGGGGGCCTGGGAATACGAGCAGTACTTC.

This clone showed up just a few times. The chain couples TRBV29-1 to TRBJ2-1; TRBD2 aligns across 8 bases. Germline lookup yields CDR1 SQVTM and CDR2 ANQGSEA. The CDR3 spans 16 residues. V gave up 3 bases and J gave up 4 bases; unmatched junction bases: 11. CDR3 amino acids: CSVDEPGLVKYNEQFF. The DNA for the CDR3 is TGCAGCGTTGATGAACCGGGACTAGTTAAATACAATGAGCAGTTCTTC.

This clone is classed as large. The chain carries TRBV27 and TRBJ2-3, with 10 bases that match TRBD2. Germline V gives CDR1 MNHEY, CDR2 SMNVEV (reference sequence). V was clipped by 5 bases and J by 1 base; unmatched bases: 18. There are 20 residues in the CDR3. CDR3 residues: CASSMDRASGRARGTDTQYF. The CDR3 region has the DNA TGTGCCAGCAGTATGGACAGGGCGAGCGGGAGGGCCCGGGGCACAGATACGCAGTATTTT.

This clone was counted only a few times. The rearrangement links TRBV6-1 to TRBJ1-5; 7 bases line up with TRBD1. This CDR3 has 15 amino acids. V dropped 3 bases and J dropped 2; count of bases not matched to a gene: 4. Germline V gene lookup returns CDR1 MNHNS and CDR2 SASEGT. The CDR3 region has the DNA TGTGCCAGCAGTGAGGTCCAGGGGGGCAATCAGCCCCAGCATTTT. It yields the protein CASSEVQGGNQPQHF.